This T cell receptor (beta chain) was sequenced in a study of blood T cell repertoires in COVID-19. Study-wide background: In each case, the material was cDNA or gDNA derived from T cells, B-cell-depleted T cells, or PBMCs.

This table comes from immunoSEQ multiplex PCR, and its TCRdb copy is limited to in-frame clones, with some not included. The sample lists 150,000 to 200,000 clones; more than 85% were seen once. Study members were between about 18 and 89 years old and lived in 24 US regions. Sequencing input: PBMCs or T cells enriched from blood (not recorded which). The receptor's source is a human donor with acute COVID-19. The donor label of this sample is uncertain.

DNA for the CDR3: TGTGCCAGCAGCCCCGGGACAGGGTACAATTCACCCCTCCACTTT. Its protein is CASSPGTGYNSPLHF. The rearrangement joins TRBV7-9 to TRBJ1-6; the match to TRBD1 covers 9 bases. The junction had 6 bases not matched to a gene; V was cut back by 5 bases and J by 7 bases. The germline V gene encodes CDR1 SEHNR and CDR2 FQNEAQ (reference sequence). The CDR3 is 15 residues long.